The entry that follows covers one TCR beta chain sequence. The antigen remains unidentified. This sample was included in a study of cytomegalovirus exposure and HLA in healthy donors. There are 14 residues in the CDR3. V lost 5 bases, J lost 6 bases, and 13 bases lay in between. Germline CDR1 and CDR2: SEHNR and FQNEAQ (reference sequence). Findings and limits, study-wide: The study reported that TCR beta sequences accurately predicted HLA-A and HLA-B alleles in most subjects.

Primers for the PCR totalled 60 Vbeta and 13 Jbeta. Repertoires were generated with immunoSEQ multiplex PCR, while TCRdb's copy carries only in-frame clones and drops some. The sample includes roughly 110,000 clones, about 74% seen only once; the top ten take approximately 14%. This chain uses TRBV7-9 with TRBJ1-4; weak D call: TRBD1 (5 bases). Specimen: PBMCs. The sequence came from a woman between 35 and 50 years old in good health and CMV-seropositive. The CDR3 sequence: CASSPRTRDEKLFF. The CDR3 nucleotides are TGTGCCAGCAGCCCCCGGACAAGGGATGAAAAACTGTTTTTT. The full variable domain, with the rest looked up from reference TRBV7-9 and TRBJ1-4, is DTGVSQNPRHKITKRGQNVTFRCDPISEHNRLYWYRQTLGQGPEFLTYFQNEAQLEKSRLLSDRFSAERPKGSFSTLEIQRTEQGDSAMYLCASSPRTRDEKLFFGSGTQLSVL.